This TCR beta chain was recorded in a study of shared clonotypes between healthy human individuals. All donors qualified as healthy HIV-negative adults and had experienced no recent acute infections or vaccinations. The investigators split CD4+ cells into a CD45RA+ naive subset and a CD45RA-negative memory subset. Trimming removed 6 bases at V and 5 bases at J, with 20 bases between. The CDR3 has 15 amino acids. Germline values: CDR1 MDHEN, CDR2 SYDVKM. Data came from immunoSEQ multiplex PCR; TCRdb stores just in-frame clones and leaves some out. The table shows about 2.4 million clones, with approximately 93% occurring only once.

This receptor was taken from a man aged 18 to 35 in good health. Some clones in this sample may be carry-over from other donors' samples. The chain uses TRBV28 and TRBJ2-7; perhaps D is TRBD1 or TRBD2 (5 bases each). Sequenced sample: naive CD4+ T cells from PBMCs. The subset denotes: CD45RA+ positively selected. CDR3 nucleotides: TGTGCCAGCAGGGGCCCCGGAGGCAGGGCCCACGAGCAGTACTTC. Its protein is CASRGPGGRAHEQYF.